The next 28 T cell receptor beta chains were all read from a single sample in a study of T cell changes during pregnancy in multiple sclerosis. TCRdb's table, derived via immunoSEQ multiplex PCR, lists solely in-frame clones and lacks some. Counted here are 73,000 or so clones, approximately 87% occurring once; the ten biggest clones make up over 7.5%. Sequenced here: peripheral blood, sampled after pregnancy. These receptors were collected from a female donor in good health, enrolled as a control in a pregnancy study.

J is TRBJ2-7 and V is TRBV29-1, with no clear D. The CDR3 runs 12 residues. The germline V gene encodes CDR1 SQVTM and CDR2 ANQGSEA. Trimming removed 5 bases at V and 7 bases at J, with 15 bases between. DNA of the CDR3: TGCAGCGTTCCCGGCCGGCTAGAGGAGCAGTACTTC. Its translation is CSVPGRLEEQYF.

The chain employs TRBV11-3 and TRBJ2-5; 14 bases map to TRBD2. Germline loops: CDR1 SGHNT, CDR2 YENEEA. This CDR3 has 18 residues. J lost 0 bases, V lost 1 base, and 4 bases had no gene match. The CDR3, as DNA: TGTGCCAGCAGCTTAGGGGGGACTAGCGGGGGCCACCAAGAGACCCAGTACTTC. Protein sequence: CASSLGGTSGGHQETQYF.

This clone appeared a single time. This sequence joins TRBV2 and TRBJ1-3, with D tentatively TRBD1 (5 bases). Per germline, CDR1 SNHLY and CDR2 FYNNEI. V dropped 7 bases and J dropped 0 bases, with 16 bases sitting between them. This CDR3 comprises 16 residues. CDR3 coding DNA: TGTGCCAGCAAGGTCGACAGTCATAGCTCTGGAAACACCATATATTTT. This codes for CASKVDSHSSGNTIYF.

The rearrangement uses TRBV18 and TRBJ1-1, with D tentatively TRBD1 (5 bases). Germline CDR1 and CDR2: KGHSH and LQKENI. The CDR3 spans 16 residues. V was trimmed by 3 bases and J by 1 base, leaving 15 bases between them. Written as DNA, the CDR3 is TGTGCCAGCTCACCCATATCGGGGGTGGAGAACACTGAAGCTTTCTTT. This gives the protein CASSPISGVENTEAFF.

This chain connects TRBV12-5 to TRBJ2-1, with 7 bases aligning to TRBD1. From germline, CDR1 is LGHNT and CDR2 FRNRAP. The V segment lost 6 bases and the J segment 5 bases; nucleotides outside the gene matches: 10. The CDR3 is 15 residues long. The CDR3 DNA sequence: TGTGCTAGTGGCCGCACAGGGGCTTACAACAATGAGCAGTTCTTC. This codes for CASGRTGAYNNEQFF.

A single count supports this clone. The chain recombines TRBV27 with TRBJ1-4, with D unresolved. The germline V gene encodes CDR1 MNHEY and CDR2 SMNVEV (reference sequence). V lost 3 bases and J lost 6, with 14 bases in between. The CDR3 extends over 15 amino acids. CDR3 nucleotide sequence: TGTGCCAGCAGTTTGGTTGGATTGGGAGATGAAAAACTGTTTTTT. It translates to CASSLVGLGDEKLFF.

This clone has just one count. The chain couples TRBV20-1 to TRBJ2-1, with a tentative D call TRBD2 (6 bases). Germline assignment: CDR1 DFQATT and CDR2 SNEGSKA (reference sequence). The CDR3 is made up of 11 amino acids. V lost 5 bases and J lost 8, with 10 bases in between. The CDR3 loop reads CSAPGRHEQFF. As DNA, the CDR3 is TGCAGTGCTCCCGGGAGACATGAGCAGTTCTTC.

The rearrangement uses TRBV25-1 and TRBJ2-1; 9 nucleotides agree with TRBD1. This CDR3 comprises 14 residues. Germline CDR1 is MGHDK and CDR2 is SYGVNS. After removal of 4 bases from V and 4 bases from J, the junction contained 2 bases not matched to a gene. CDR3 sequence (DNA): TGTGCCAGCAGTGCCGGACAGGGGTACAATGAGCAGTTCTTC. Translation gives CASSAGQGYNEQFF. Drawing the rest from reference TRBV25-1 and TRBJ2-1, the complete variable domain is EADIYQTPRYLVIGTGKKITLECSQTMGHDKMYWYQQDPGMELHLIHYSYGVNSTEKGDLSSESTVSRIRTEHFPLTLESARPSHTSQYLCASSAGQGYNEQFFGPGTRLTVL.

The chain combines TRBV30 with TRBJ2-7; D possibly corresponds to TRBD1 (5 bases). Germline V CDR1 and CDR2: GTSNPN, SVGIG (reference sequence). The CDR3 covers 16 residues. The V and J ends lost 0 bases and 2 bases respectively, with 17 bases between them. DNA of the CDR3: TGTGCCTGGAGTGTAATATTGTCTCGACAGACCTACGAGCAGTACTTC. Translating it yields CAWSVILSRQTYEQYF.

The V call is TRBV10-2, the J call TRBJ2-7; TRBD2 matches 9 bases. This CDR3 has 16 residues. J was trimmed by 0 bases and V by 4 bases; bases with no gene match: 7. Germline assignment: CDR1 WSHSY and CDR2 SAAADI. In DNA, the CDR3 is TGCGCCAGCAGTGGAACTAGCGGGCGCCACTCCTACGAGCAGTACTTC. This translates into CASSGTSGRHSYEQYF.

The chain is built from TRBV29-1 and TRBJ2-5; maybe TRBD1 (5 bases). This CDR3 is 14 amino acids long. Looked up from germline, CDR1 is SQVTM and CDR2 is ANQGSEA. Trimming took off 4 bases at V and 4 bases at J, with 16 bases between the two ends. The CDR3 is CSVVRGSPGETQYF. The CDR3 DNA reads as TGCAGCGTTGTAAGGGGTTCCCCGGGAGAGACCCAGTACTTC. Together with reference TRBV29-1 and TRBJ2-5, the CDR3 gives the full variable domain: SAVISQKPSRDICQRGTSLTIQCQVDSQVTMMFWYRQQPGQSLTLIATANQGSEATYESGFVIDKFPISRPNLTFSTLTVSNMSPEDSSIYLCSVVRGSPGETQYFGPGTRLLVL.

The chain carries TRBV11-1 and TRBJ1-1; TRBD1 matches 7 bases. Germline V CDR1 and CDR2: SGHAT, FQDESV (reference sequence). V trimming: 1 base; J trimming: 6 bases; junction bases outside the gene matches: 11. The CDR3 length is 16 residues. CDR3 protein: CASSLEGYRGTAEAFF. In nucleotides, the CDR3 is TGTGCCAGCAGCTTAGAAGGATACAGGGGAACGGCTGAAGCTTTCTTT. Variable domain in full (rest from reference TRBV11-1 and TRBJ1-1): EAEVAQSPRYKITEKSQAVAFWCDPISGHATLYWYRQILGQGPELLVQFQDESVVDDSQLPKDRFSAERLKGVDSTLKIQPAELGDSAMYLCASSLEGYRGTAEAFFGQGTRLTVV.

V is TRBV11-2 and J is TRBJ2-7; D is uncertain. This CDR3 has 14 residues. The germline gives CDR1 SGHAT, CDR2 FQNNGV. V was trimmed by 3 bases and J by 2 bases, leaving 11 bases between them. CDR3 DNA: TGTGCCAGCAGCTTTTTCCTCCCCCCCTACGAGCAGTACTTC. This translates into CASSFFLPPYEQYF.

The chain carries TRBV10-2 and TRBJ2-6, with a possible D match to TRBD2 (7 bases). The CDR3 sequence is 17 residues long. Per the germline V gene, CDR1 is WSHSY and CDR2 is SAAADI. V was clipped by 2 bases and J by 0 bases, with 11 bases between them. This chain's CDR3 is CASSEAGANSGANVLTF. CDR3 coding DNA: TGCGCCAGCAGTGAGGCGGGGGCCAACTCTGGGGCCAACGTCCTGACTTTC.

The chain combines TRBV4-2 with TRBJ1-1; possibly TRBD1 for D (5 bases). V lost 0 bases and J lost 5, with 16 bases in between. Germline CDR1 is LGHNA and CDR2 is YNFKEQ. The CDR3 runs to 16 residues. CDR3 loop: CASSQDLTGGKTEAFF. Written as DNA, the CDR3 is TGTGCCAGCAGCCAAGATTTGACGGGGGGGAAAACTGAAGCTTTCTTT.

The chain has TRBV30 and TRBJ2-7; 8 bases align to TRBD1. V was pared by 8 bases and J by 4 bases, with 7 bases of the junction left unmatched. The germline CDR1 and CDR2 sequences are GTSNPN and SVGIG (reference sequence). The CDR3 loop spans 12 amino acids. The CDR3 coding sequence is TGTGCCCTCGGACAGGGTGGATACGAGCAGTACTTC. It specifies CALGQGGYEQYF.

The chain combines TRBV7-6 with TRBJ1-2, with 8 bases fitting TRBD1. The trim removed 4 bases at V and 5 bases at J, leaving 3 bases unmatched. In germline, CDR1 is SGHVS, CDR2 FNYEAQ. CDR3 length equals 13 residues. As DNA, the CDR3 is TGTGCCAGCAGCTCGGGACAGGTGTATGGCTACACCTTC. Amino acids: CASSSGQVYGYTF.

This sequence joins TRBV21-1 and TRBJ2-7; TRBD1 is the table's D call and was not checked against the DNA. TRBV21-1 represents a pseudogene. The CDR3 loop spans 14 amino acids. The CDR3 region has the DNA TGTGCCAGCAGCAAGTCAGGGGCTACCTACGAGCAGTACTTC. Protein sequence: CASSKSGATYEQYF.

The chain links TRBV30 to TRBJ1-5; TRBD1 agrees at 8 bases. V shed 2 bases and J 6 bases; nucleotides not matched to a gene: 12. From germline, CDR1 is GTSNPN and CDR2 SVGIG (reference sequence). The CDR3 has 16 amino acids. CDR3 coding DNA: TGTGCCTGGAGTTTCTCAGGGGGCGTAGGATCTCAGCCCCAGCATTTT. Translated: CAWSFSGGVGSQPQHF.

The genes are TRBV10-3 and TRBJ1-4; 7 bases fit TRBD1. CDR3 length equals 15 residues. CDR1 is ENHRY and CDR2 is SYGVKD in the germline V gene. The ends lost 3 bases at V and 5 bases at J; junction bases unmatched: 6. In DNA form, the CDR3 reads TGTGCCATCAGTGAAGGACAGGAGGGGAATGAAAAACTGTTTTTT. Amino acid sequence: CAISEGQEGNEKLFF.

The chain carries TRBV5-1 and TRBJ1-1; 7 bases line up with TRBD1. The CDR3 length is 14 residues. The junction had 6 bases not matched to a gene; V was cut back by 4 bases and J by 3 bases. Germline lookup yields CDR1 SGHRS and CDR2 YFSETQ. As DNA, the CDR3 is TGCGCCAGCAGCGGAGACAGGGCCGACACTGAAGCTTTCTTT. Protein sequence: CASSGDRADTEAFF.

V and J are TRBV10-3 and TRBJ1-1; D gene ambiguous. Germline CDR1 is ENHRY and CDR2 is SYGVKD. Deletions cut 2 bases from V and 10 bases from J, with 14 bases between. The CDR3 runs 13 residues. The CDR3 protein is CAISEVDLEGAFF. The CDR3 nucleotides read TGTGCCATCAGTGAGGTCGACCTAGAAGGAGCTTTCTTT.

This clone showed up many times. The V and J genes are TRBV7-9 and TRBJ2-1; TRBD2 aligns across 13 bases. After removal of 5 bases from V and 6 bases from J, the junction contained 7 bases not matched to a gene. The CDR3 runs 16 residues. Per germline, CDR1 SEHNR and CDR2 FQNEAQ (reference sequence). CDR3 protein: CASSPHRLAGGNEQFF. The CDR3 DNA follows: TGTGCCAGCAGCCCGCACCGACTAGCGGGAGGCAATGAGCAGTTCTTC.

This clone occurred once. The rearrangement uses TRBV5-6 and TRBJ1-2; 7 bases fit TRBD1. This CDR3 has 13 residues. Germline CDR1 is SGHDT and CDR2 is YYEEEE. V lost 4 bases, J lost 4 bases, and 4 bases stayed unmatched. CDR3 coding DNA: TGTGCCAGCAGCCGACAGGGAGGCTATGGCTACACCTTC. It encodes CASSRQGGYGYTF.

V is TRBV11-2 and J is TRBJ2-7, with D perhaps matching TRBD2 (7 bases). Per the germline V gene, CDR1 is SGHAT and CDR2 is FQNNGV. Trimming took off 5 bases at V and 7 bases at J, with 18 bases between the two ends. This CDR3 comprises 14 residues. The CDR3 sequence: CASSVQGGASEQYF. The CDR3 region has the DNA TGTGCCAGCAGCGTCCAAGGGGGGGCTAGTGAGCAGTACTTC.

This clone was seen once. The chain employs TRBV30 and TRBJ1-5; the D is unclear. Trimming removed 1 base from V and 3 bases from J, with 7 bases in between. The CDR3 runs to 13 residues. Per the germline V gene, CDR1 is GTSNPN and CDR2 is SVGIG (reference sequence). The CDR3 here is CAWSESPNQPQHF. As DNA, the CDR3 is TGTGCCTGGAGTGAAAGCCCCAATCAGCCCCAGCATTTT.

In its sample, this clone was seen once. The rearrangement links TRBV15 to TRBJ2-7; D unclear. The germline V gene has CDR1 LNHNV and CDR2 YYDKDF (reference sequence). The length of the CDR3 is 13 residues. Trimming removed 5 bases at V and 6 bases at J, with 14 bases between. This CDR3 is CATSLSLAGEQYF. CDR3 sequence (DNA): TGTGCCACCAGCCTGTCATTGGCAGGCGAGCAGTACTTC.

This chain uses TRBV4-3 with TRBJ1-2; TRBD1 agrees at 8 bases. Germline V gene lookup returns CDR1 LGHNA and CDR2 YSLEER. V lost 4 bases and J lost 4; bases outside the gene matches: 8. The CDR3 length is 15 residues. The CDR3, as DNA: TGCGCCAGCAGCCTAGATCGGACAGGGAGCTATGGCTACACCTTC. This sequence encodes CASSLDRTGSYGYTF.